A single sample is the source of the 23 T cell receptor beta chains below, sequenced in a study of blood T cell repertoires in COVID-19. TCRdb's table, derived via immunoSEQ multiplex PCR, lists solely in-frame clones and lacks some. Among approximately 120,000 clones, roughly three quarters were seen once, and the ten largest hold about 39%. What was sequenced was peripheral blood. All receptors derive from a man in his forties or fifties with active or convalescent COVID-19.

The chain recombines TRBV4-1 with TRBJ2-1, with 11 bases aligning to TRBD2. The CDR3 spans 15 residues. V lost 1 base to trimming and J lost 5 bases; unmatched junction nucleotides: 1. Germline V CDR1 and CDR2: MGHRA, YSYEKL. CDR3 in amino acids: CASSQVLAGDNEQFF. The CDR3 DNA is TGCGCCAGCAGCCAAGTACTAGCGGGAGACAATGAGCAGTTCTTC.

The chain uses TRBV6-5 and TRBJ2-7, with 10 bases that match TRBD2. Germline V gives CDR1 MNHEY, CDR2 SVGAGI. V shed 5 bases, J shed 2 bases, and the junction held 3 bases outside the gene matches. The CDR3 is 14 residues long. The CDR3 nucleotides read TGTGCCAGCAGTACCGGGACTAGCGCCTACGAGCAGTACTTC. Translating it yields CASSTGTSAYEQYF.

The chain links TRBV11-3 to TRBJ1-1; 9 nucleotides align to TRBD1. Germline-derived CDR1 and CDR2 are SGHNT and YENEEA. The CDR3 totals 15 residues. V lost 4 bases, J lost 4 bases, and 7 bases stayed unmatched. This CDR3 reads CASSSGDRVATEAFF. The DNA of the CDR3 is TGTGCCAGCAGCTCAGGGGACAGGGTGGCCACTGAAGCTTTCTTT.

The chain employs TRBV19 and TRBJ1-3, with 7 bases lining up with TRBD1. This CDR3 is 16 amino acids long. J gave up 0 bases and V 5 bases, and 7 bases lay outside the gene matches. The germline V gene has CDR1 LNHDA and CDR2 SQIVND (reference sequence). The CDR3 sequence is CASSFLTGSSGNTIYF. CDR3 nucleotides: TGTGCCAGTAGTTTCCTGACAGGGTCCTCTGGAAACACCATATATTTT.

This clone appeared a few times. The gene calls are TRBV7-2 and TRBJ2-2; 8 nucleotides agree with TRBD1. This CDR3 contains 17 residues. Germline CDR1 and CDR2: SGHTA and FQGNSA. Unmatched junction bases numbered 6, after V lost 3 bases and J lost 0 bases. In nucleotides, the CDR3 is TGTGCCAGCAGCTTCACTCCAGGGGGCTCGAACACCGGGGAGCTGTTTTTT. Translating gives CASSFTPGGSNTGELFF. Full variable domain (rest looked up from reference TRBV7-2 and TRBJ2-2): GAGVSQSPSNKVTEKGKDVELRCDPISGHTALYWYRQSLGQGLEFLIYFQGNSAPDKSGLPSDRFSAERTGGSVSTLTIQRTQQEDSAVYLCASSFTPGGSNTGELFFGEGSRLTVL.

J is TRBJ2-1 and V is TRBV6-6; no firm D call. Germline lookup yields CDR1 MNHNY and CDR2 SVGAGI (reference sequence). The V end was cut by 4 bases, the J end by 12 bases, with 13 bases between. This CDR3 spans 12 amino acids. As DNA, the CDR3 is TGTGCCAGCAGTTCCCCGCCCGGTCGGCAGTTCTTC. This sequence encodes CASSSPPGRQFF.

The chain recombines TRBV12-5 with TRBJ1-5; 10 bases fit TRBD1. The CDR3 is 17 residues long. The ends lost 1 base at V and 1 base at J; junction bases unmatched: 4. Germline CDR1 is LGHNT and CDR2 is FRNRAP. CDR3 nucleotide sequence: TGTGCTAGTGGTTTGGGATCGGGACAGGGGAGCAATCAGCCCCAGCATTTT. As protein: CASGLGSGQGSNQPQHF. Variable domain in full (rest from reference TRBV12-5 and TRBJ1-5): DARVTQTPRHKVTEMGQEVTMRCQPILGHNTVFWYRQTMMQGLELLAYFRNRAPLDDSGMPKDRFSAEMPDATLATLKIQPSEPRDSAVYFCASGLGSGQGSNQPQHFGDGTRLSIL.

The chain uses TRBV10-3 and TRBJ1-6, with TRBD1 matching over 7 bases. Germline CDR1 and CDR2: ENHRY and SYGVKD. The CDR3 has 14 amino acids. V lost 6 bases and J lost 10; bases outside the gene matches: 9. The CDR3 region has the DNA TGTGCCATCAGCGAAGACAGGGTTGGGTCACCCCTCCACTTT. Its protein product is CAISEDRVGSPLHF.

The CDR3 loop is CAWSRVVARTDTQYF. The DNA of the CDR3 is TGTGCCTGGAGCCGAGTAGTGGCTAGAACAGATACGCAGTATTTT. V and J are TRBV30 and TRBJ2-3; D is uncertain. The V gene lost 3 bases and the J gene lost 3 bases, with 16 bases spanning the gap. CDR1 and CDR2 (germline): GTSNPN, SVGIG (reference sequence). This CDR3 spans 15 amino acids.

This sequence joins TRBV9 and TRBJ2-1; TRBD2 matches 9 bases. The CDR3 has 16 residues. The V gene end was trimmed by 4 bases and the J gene end by 10 bases; junction bases not matched to a gene: 15. Germline-derived CDR1 and CDR2 are SGDLS and YYNGEE. The CDR3 reads CASSPQSGGGAVEQFF. The CDR3 nucleotides read TGTGCCAGCAGCCCACAGTCGGGCGGGGGGGCGGTAGAGCAGTTCTTC.

This clone has only a few counts. The chain carries TRBV28 and TRBJ1-2; no clear D gene. Trimming took off 6 bases at V and 7 bases at J, with 15 bases between the two ends. This CDR3 contains 13 residues. Germline V gene data show CDR1 as MDHEN and CDR2 as SYDVKM. The CDR3 bases are TGTGCCAGCAGCCGGGCGCCAGCGGTTGGCTACACCTTC. This encodes CASSRAPAVGYTF.

This chain connects TRBV11-3 to TRBJ2-3; 7 bases fit TRBD1. CDR1 SGHNT and CDR2 YENEEA come from the germline V gene. Losses at the gene ends were 5 bases for V and 3 bases for J; bases not matched to a gene: 5. The CDR3 is made up of 14 amino acids. CDR3 in amino acids: CASSPGDSTDTQYF. Here the CDR3 DNA reads TGTGCCAGCAGCCCAGGGGACAGTACAGATACGCAGTATTTT.

The V gene is TRBV28, the J gene TRBJ2-7; perhaps TRBD1 as D (6 bases). Germline-derived CDR1 and CDR2 are MDHEN and SYDVKM. The CDR3 is 11 amino acids. V was pared by 8 bases and J by 7 bases, with 12 bases between. CDR3 sequence (DNA): TGTGCCAGCTTCAACAGGGTTGAGCAGTACTTC. Its translation: CASFNRVEQYF.

The chain carries TRBV5-1 and TRBJ2-2; no firm D call. Trimming took off 0 bases at V and 3 bases at J, with 6 bases between the two ends. The V gene's germline CDR1 is SGHRS and CDR2 YFSETQ. The CDR3 has 14 amino acids. The CDR3 spells CASSLEPHTGELFF. Here the CDR3 DNA reads TGCGCCAGCAGCTTGGAGCCGCACACCGGGGAGCTGTTTTTT.

V gene TRBV19 combines with J gene TRBJ1-1; D uncertain. V lost 3 bases, J lost 5 bases, and 10 bases lay in between. The CDR3 has 13 amino acids. Germline lookup yields CDR1 LNHDA and CDR2 SQIVND (reference sequence). This chain's CDR3 is CASSIPGATEAFF. CDR3 DNA sequence: TGTGCCAGTAGTATTCCCGGTGCAACTGAAGCTTTCTTT.

The genes are TRBV5-4 and TRBJ2-2, with a tentative D call TRBD2 (6 bases). Germline V gene lookup returns CDR1 SGHNT and CDR2 YYREEE (reference sequence). The V gene lost 0 bases and the J gene lost 2 bases, with 8 bases spanning the gap. CDR3 length: 15 residues. The CDR3 region has the DNA TGTGCCAGCAGCTTGGCCGCGGGAAACACCGGGGAGCTGTTTTTT. Translated, it gives CASSLAAGNTGELFF.

This clone was counted only a few times. The rearrangement uses TRBV11-3 and TRBJ2-7, with a possible D match to TRBD1 (6 bases). Germline V gene lookup returns CDR1 SGHNT and CDR2 YENEEA. The CDR3 has 15 amino acids. The germline V and J ends were trimmed by 5 bases and 4 bases, with 18 bases remaining between them. CDR3 sequence reads: CASSHRPGGSYEQYF. CDR3 DNA sequence: TGTGCCAGCAGCCACCGACCTGGGGGCTCATACGAGCAGTACTTC. The whole variable domain, filled in from reference TRBV11-3 and TRBJ2-7, reads EAGVVQSPRYKIIEKKQPVAFWCNPISGHNTLYWYLQNLGQGPELLIRYENEEAVDDSQLPKDRFSAERLKGVDSTLKIQPAELGDSAVYLCASSHRPGGSYEQYFGPGTRLTVT.

DNA of the CDR3: TGTGCCAGCAGCTTCAACAGCCAAGAGACCCAGTACTTC. It is translated as CASSFNSQETQYF. This chain joins TRBV7-3 and TRBJ2-5, with unresolved D. The CDR3 is 13 residues long. Germline V gene sequence: CDR1 SGHTA, CDR2 FQGTGA. V dropped 3 bases and J dropped 1 base, with 6 bases sitting between them.

This clone was picked up one time. This sequence joins TRBV9 and TRBJ2-3; 10 nucleotides align to TRBD1. The CDR3 spans 17 residues. Germline loops: CDR1 SGDLS, CDR2 YYNGEE. V dropped 1 base and J dropped 5; count of bases not matched to a gene: 10. CDR3 coding DNA: TGTGCCAGCAGCGTACGGCAGGGGGGGACAGGGGTAGATACGCAGTATTTT. The encoded protein is CASSVRQGGTGVDTQYF.

This chain links TRBV10-3 with TRBJ2-7, with D unclear. Germline CDR1 ENHRY, CDR2 SYGVKD. CDR3 length: 13 residues. V shed 2 bases and J shed 0 bases, with 5 bases lying between them. The CDR3 is CAISEPVSYEQYF. The CDR3, as DNA: TGTGCCATCAGTGAGCCCGTCTCCTACGAGCAGTACTTC.

The chain recombines TRBV19 with TRBJ1-1, with TRBD1 matching over 11 bases. CDR3 size: 18 residues. V was clipped by 5 bases and J by 5 bases; unmatched bases: 16. CDR1 and CDR2 (germline): LNHDA, SQIVND (reference sequence). This CDR3 reads CASSPITPGQGGGTEAFF. The CDR3, as DNA: TGTGCCAGTAGTCCTATTACTCCGGGACAGGGGGGAGGGACTGAAGCTTTCTTT.

The rearrangement uses TRBV12-3 or TRBV12-4 and TRBJ1-3; D unclear. This CDR3 is built from 13 residues. The V gene lost 6 bases and the J gene lost 3 bases, with 9 bases spanning the gap. CDR3 region: CASSLAYGNTIYF. CDR3 bases: TGTGCCAGCAGCCTAGCTTATGGAAACACCATATATTTT.

The chain is built from TRBV27 and TRBJ2-1; D possibly corresponds to TRBD2 (6 bases). The CDR3 is made up of 15 amino acids. Trimming removed 5 bases at V and 0 bases at J, with 11 bases between. Germline V gene sequence: CDR1 MNHEY, CDR2 SMNVEV (reference sequence). As DNA, the CDR3 is TGTGCCAGCAGTATCGCTAGCGTCTCCTACAATGAGCAGTTCTTC. It encodes CASSIASVSYNEQFF.